These 17 T cell receptor beta chains share one sample of origin, sequenced in a study of blood T cell repertoires in COVID-19. Here immunoSEQ multiplex PCR was the method, and the copy in TCRdb shows in-frame clones only, minus some. This repertoire shows over 300,000 clones, about 85% found once; its top ten account for around 5.9%. Sequenced material: PBMCs or T cells enriched from blood (not recorded which). Every receptor here comes from a woman aged 25-40 years who had recovered from COVID-19.

The V gene is TRBV12-3 or TRBV12-4, the J gene TRBJ2-3; perhaps TRBD2 as D (5 bases). V shed 5 bases and J shed 6 bases, with 12 bases lying between them. The CDR3 is 13 residues long. The CDR3 DNA reads as TGTGCCAGCAGTCCGCGGGTCCCCGATACGCAGTATTTT. Residues: CASSPRVPDTQYF.

The genes are TRBV6-5 and TRBJ2-3, with 7 positions matching TRBD2. The CDR3 loop spans 15 amino acids. CDR1 MNHEY and CDR2 SVGAGI come from the germline V gene. V lost 0 bases and J lost 6; bases outside the gene matches: 6. The CDR3 reads CASSYSELAVDTQYF. CDR3 DNA: TGTGCCAGCAGTTACTCTGAGCTAGCGGTGGATACGCAGTATTTT.

The CDR3 sequence: CASSQGLAGGQETQYF. The CDR3 nucleotides read TGTGCCAGCAGCCAGGGGCTAGCGGGGGGCCAAGAGACCCAGTACTTC. V usage is TRBV7-2 and J usage is TRBJ2-5; 11 bases line up with TRBD2. The germline V gene encodes CDR1 SGHTA and CDR2 FQGNSA. The junction had 6 bases not matched to a gene; V was cut back by 5 bases and J by 1 base. The CDR3 totals 16 residues. Drawing the rest from reference TRBV7-2 and TRBJ2-5, the complete variable domain is GAGVSQSPSNKVTEKGKDVELRCDPISGHTALYWYRQSLGQGLEFLIYFQGNSAPDKSGLPSDRFSAERTGGSVSTLTIQRTQQEDSAVYLCASSQGLAGGQETQYFGPGTRLLVL.

The chain carries TRBV7-9 and TRBJ1-3; D remains ambiguous. From germline, CDR1 is SEHNR and CDR2 FQNEAQ (reference sequence). This CDR3 spans 19 amino acids. V was cut by 5 bases and J by 0 bases, with 23 bases left in between. The CDR3 here is CASSNSAEIYLSSGNTIYF. The DNA of the CDR3 is TGTGCCAGCAGCAATAGCGCAGAGATCTACCTGAGCTCTGGAAACACCATATATTTT. The variable domain in full, completed from reference TRBV7-9 and TRBJ1-3, reads DTGVSQNPRHKITKRGQNVTFRCDPISEHNRLYWYRQTLGQGPEFLTYFQNEAQLEKSRLLSDRFSAERPKGSFSTLEIQRTEQGDSAMYLCASSNSAEIYLSSGNTIYFGEGSWLTVV.

This clone was counted between two and nine times. The same CDR3 can be traced to other DNA sequences in this sample. The chain combines TRBV11-2 with TRBJ2-7; D uncertain. Germline assignment: CDR1 SGHAT and CDR2 FQNNGV. The ends were cut back, 0 bases at V and 0 bases at J, with 3 bases in the middle. CDR3 length: 13 amino acids. The CDR3 loop reads CASSLDSSYEQYF. The CDR3 DNA sequence: TGTGCCAGCAGCTTAGACAGCTCCTACGAGCAGTACTTC.

This clone occurred once. Other DNA sequences of this sample code for an identical CDR3. The CDR3 DNA reads TGTGCCAGCAGCTTGACGGGGGACACTGAAGCTTTCTTT. Translated: CASSLTGDTEAFF. J is TRBJ1-1 and V is TRBV5-5, with D possibly TRBD1 on 5 matching bases. This CDR3 has 13 amino acids. Germline CDR1 SGHKS, CDR2 YYEKEE (reference sequence). V lost 1 base and J lost 3, with 7 bases in between.

The chain links TRBV5-1 to TRBJ2-1, with TRBD1 as a possible D gene (5 bases). This CDR3 comprises 15 residues. Between the trimmed V and J ends, which lost 2 bases and 6 bases, there was a span of 15 bases. From germline, CDR1 is SGHRS and CDR2 YFSETQ. The CDR3 is CASSFTARVANEQFF. For the CDR3, the DNA is TGCGCCAGCAGCTTCACGGCCAGGGTTGCCAATGAGCAGTTCTTC.

This chain connects TRBV5-1 to TRBJ2-3, with 10 bases matching TRBD2. The trim removed 0 bases at V and 4 bases at J, leaving 11 bases unmatched. Germline V gives CDR1 SGHRS, CDR2 YFSETQ. The CDR3 contains 18 residues. The CDR3 DNA reads TGCGCCAGCAGCTTGGCCGGGAGCGGGGGGGCCGGGGCAGATACGCAGTATTTT. Translation: CASSLAGSGGAGADTQYF. The full variable domain, rest sourced from reference TRBV5-1 and TRBJ2-3, is KAGVTQTPRYLIKTRGQQVTLSCSPISGHRSVSWYQQTPGQGLQFLFEYFSETQRNKGNFPGRFSGRQFSNSRSEMNVSTLELGDSALYLCASSLAGSGGAGADTQYFGPGTRLTVL.

The genes are TRBV5-4 and TRBJ1-1; the D is unclear. The CDR3 runs 13 residues. Trimming removed 5 bases at V and 1 base at J, with 9 bases between. Germline V CDR1 and CDR2: SGHNT, YYREEE (reference sequence). The CDR3 loop reads CASRQAGNTEAFF. The CDR3 nucleotides read TGTGCCAGCAGACAAGCAGGGAACACTGAAGCTTTCTTT. The complete variable domain, with remaining parts taken from reference TRBV5-4 and TRBJ1-1, reads ETGVTQSPTHLIKTRGQQVTLRCSSQSGHNTVSWYQQALGQGPQFIFQYYREEENGRGNFPPRFSGLQFPNYSSELNVNALELDDSALYLCASRQAGNTEAFFGQGTRLTVV.

The rearrangement links TRBV2 to TRBJ1-1; unclear D gene. Trimming took off 6 bases at V and 5 bases at J, with 19 bases between the two ends. The CDR3 is 15 amino acids. Germline V CDR1 and CDR2: SNHLY, FYNNEI. CDR3 nucleotides: TGTGCCAGCAGGGGAGACGTGATAGGTCGGACTGAAGCTTTCTTT. Translated: CASRGDVIGRTEAFF.

V usage is TRBV5-8 and J usage is TRBJ1-2; 7 nucleotides align to TRBD1. Germline lookup yields CDR1 SGHTS and CDR2 YDEGEE. V trimming: 0 bases; J trimming: 4 bases; junction bases outside the gene matches: 3. This CDR3 is built from 14 residues. CDR3 DNA: TGTGCCAGCAGCTTGGGGGACAGTACCTATGGCTACACCTTC. Translation: CASSLGDSTYGYTF. The complete variable domain, with remaining parts taken from reference TRBV5-8 and TRBJ1-2, reads EAGVTQSPTHLIKTRGQQATLRCSPISGHTSVYWYQQALGLGLQFLLWYDEGEERNRGNFPPRFSGRQFPNYSSELNVNALELEDSALYLCASSLGDSTYGYTFGSGTRLTVV.

The chain links TRBV7-9 to TRBJ2-5, with D perhaps matching TRBD1 (6 bases). Trimming took 5 bases from V and 9 from J, leaving 19 bases between them. The CDR3 is made up of 14 amino acids. Germline V gene lookup returns CDR1 SEHNR and CDR2 FQNEAQ (reference sequence). The CDR3 is CASSPGTSAHPQYF. The CDR3 bases are TGTGCCAGCAGCCCTGGGACATCCGCGCACCCCCAGTACTTC.

This chain uses TRBV7-8 with TRBJ2-5; 10 bases align to TRBD1. This CDR3 has 15 residues. Trimming removed 5 bases from V and 5 bases from J; junction bases left unmatched: 8. From germline, CDR1 is SGHVS and CDR2 FQNEAQ. The CDR3 loop is CASSLRQGAGETQYF. In DNA, the CDR3 is TGTGCCAGCAGCCTCCGACAGGGGGCTGGGGAGACCCAGTACTTC.

This chain joins TRBV24-1 and TRBJ1-2; 10 positions agree with TRBD1. Germline CDR1 is KGHDR and CDR2 is SFDVKD. V lost 6 bases to trimming and J lost 1 base; unmatched junction nucleotides: 13. This CDR3 has 18 residues. The CDR3 DNA sequence: TGTGCCACCAGTCCCGACAGGGGGCCCTCGACCTTTAACTATGGCTACACCTTC. Protein sequence: CATSPDRGPSTFNYGYTF.

This clone has a single count. This chain uses TRBV9 with TRBJ1-3; D ambiguous. Germline V CDR1 and CDR2: SGDLS, YYNGEE. The CDR3 contains 12 residues. Trimming shortened V by 3 bases and J by 4 bases, and 5 bases separated the two germline ends. CDR3 nucleotides: TGTGCCAGCAGCGGCACAGGAAACACCATATATTTT. Its protein is CASSGTGNTIYF. Full variable domain (rest looked up from reference TRBV9 and TRBJ1-3): DSGVTQTPKHLITATGQRVTLRCSPRSGDLSVYWYQQSLDQGLQFLIQYYNGEERAKGNILERFSAQQFPDLHSELNLSSLELGDSALYFCASSGTGNTIYFGEGSWLTVV.

CDR3 sequence (DNA): TGTGCCAGCAGTTTATTTCGGGGAGACACTGAAGCTTTCTTT. Residues: CASSLFRGDTEAFF. The rearrangement joins TRBV27 to TRBJ1-1; D unclear. The CDR3 extends over 14 amino acids. The germline V and J ends were trimmed by 1 base and 3 bases, with 9 bases remaining between them. From germline, CDR1 is MNHEY and CDR2 SMNVEV (reference sequence).

The chain employs TRBV10-3 and TRBJ2-7, with D perhaps TRBD1 (6 bases). The germline gives CDR1 ENHRY, CDR2 SYGVKD. The germline V and J ends were trimmed by 3 bases and 5 bases, with 11 bases remaining between them. CDR3 size: 13 residues. The CDR3 DNA follows: TGTGCCATCAGTGATCGGGACATCCACGAGCAGTACTTC. Translation: CAISDRDIHEQYF.